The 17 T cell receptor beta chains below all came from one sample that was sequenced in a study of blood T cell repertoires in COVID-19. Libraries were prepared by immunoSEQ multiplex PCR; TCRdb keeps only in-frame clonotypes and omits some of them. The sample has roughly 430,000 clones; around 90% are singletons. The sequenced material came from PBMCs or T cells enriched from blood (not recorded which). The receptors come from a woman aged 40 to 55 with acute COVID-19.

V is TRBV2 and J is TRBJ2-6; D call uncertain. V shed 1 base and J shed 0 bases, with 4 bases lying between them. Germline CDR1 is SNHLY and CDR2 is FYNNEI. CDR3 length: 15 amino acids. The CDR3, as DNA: TGTGCCAGCAGTGAAGGTCTCTCTGGGGCCAACGTCCTGACTTTC. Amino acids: CASSEGLSGANVLTF.

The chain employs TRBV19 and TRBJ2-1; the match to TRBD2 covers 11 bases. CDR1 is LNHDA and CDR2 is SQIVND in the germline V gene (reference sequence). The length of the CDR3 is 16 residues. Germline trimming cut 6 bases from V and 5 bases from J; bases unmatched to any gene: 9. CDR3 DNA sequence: TGTGCCAGTAGGACGTCTAGCGGGGGGAATCACAATGAGCAGTTCTTC. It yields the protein CASRTSSGGNHNEQFF.

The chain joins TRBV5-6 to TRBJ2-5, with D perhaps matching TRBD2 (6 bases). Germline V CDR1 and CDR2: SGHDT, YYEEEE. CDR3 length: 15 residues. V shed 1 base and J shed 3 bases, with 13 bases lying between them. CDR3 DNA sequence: TGTGCCAGCAGCTTGCTTGGGGGGAGGAAAGAGACCCAGTACTTC. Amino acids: CASSLLGGRKETQYF.

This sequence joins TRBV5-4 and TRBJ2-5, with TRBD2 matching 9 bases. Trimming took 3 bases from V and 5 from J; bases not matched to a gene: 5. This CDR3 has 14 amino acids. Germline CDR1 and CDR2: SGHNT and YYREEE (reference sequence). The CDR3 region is CASSSRGGRETQYF. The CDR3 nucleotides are TGTGCCAGCAGCTCGCGGGGGGGCCGGGAGACCCAGTACTTC.

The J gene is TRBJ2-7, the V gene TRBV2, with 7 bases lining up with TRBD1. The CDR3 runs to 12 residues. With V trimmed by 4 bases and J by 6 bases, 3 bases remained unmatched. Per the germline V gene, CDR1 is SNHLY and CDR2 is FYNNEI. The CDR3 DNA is TGTGCCAGCAGTGCGACAGGGTCCGAGCAGTACTTC. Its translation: CASSATGSEQYF.

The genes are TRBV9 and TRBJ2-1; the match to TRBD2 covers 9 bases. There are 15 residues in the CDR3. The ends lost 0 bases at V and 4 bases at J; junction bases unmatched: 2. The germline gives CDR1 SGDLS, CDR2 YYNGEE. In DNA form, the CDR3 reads TGTGCCAGCAGCGTAGTTCTAGCGGGGTACAATGAGCAGTTCTTC. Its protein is CASSVVLAGYNEQFF.

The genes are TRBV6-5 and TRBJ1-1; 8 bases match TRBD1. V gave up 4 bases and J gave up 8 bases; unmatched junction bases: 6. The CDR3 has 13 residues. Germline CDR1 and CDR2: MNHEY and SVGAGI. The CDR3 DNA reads TGTGCCAGCAGTTTGACAGGGGTTGAAGAAGCTTTCTTT. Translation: CASSLTGVEEAFF.

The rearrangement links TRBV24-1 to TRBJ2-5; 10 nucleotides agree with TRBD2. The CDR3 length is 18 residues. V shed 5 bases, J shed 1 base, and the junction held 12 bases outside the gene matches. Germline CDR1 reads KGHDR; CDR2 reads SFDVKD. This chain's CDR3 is CATSASGGLSGSQETQYF. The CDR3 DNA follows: TGTGCCACCAGTGCTAGCGGGGGTCTATCAGGTAGCCAAGAGACCCAGTACTTC.

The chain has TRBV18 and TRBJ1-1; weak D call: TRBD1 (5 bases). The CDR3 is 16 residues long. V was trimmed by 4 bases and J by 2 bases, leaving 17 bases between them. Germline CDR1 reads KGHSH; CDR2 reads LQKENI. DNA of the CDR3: TGTGCCAGCTCACTGCGGGAGCTCAGGGTTAACACTGAAGCTTTCTTT. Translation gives CASSLRELRVNTEAFF.

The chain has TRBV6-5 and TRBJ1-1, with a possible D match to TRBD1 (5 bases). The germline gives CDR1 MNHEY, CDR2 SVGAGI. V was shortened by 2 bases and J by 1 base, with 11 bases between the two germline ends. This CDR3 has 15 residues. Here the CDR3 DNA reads TGTGCCAGCAGTTACCGCCGAACAGGGAACACTGAAGCTTTCTTT. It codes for CASSYRRTGNTEAFF.

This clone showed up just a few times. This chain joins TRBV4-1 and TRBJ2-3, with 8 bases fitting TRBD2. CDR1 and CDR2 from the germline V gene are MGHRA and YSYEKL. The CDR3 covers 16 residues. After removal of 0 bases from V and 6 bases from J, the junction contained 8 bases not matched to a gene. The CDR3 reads CASSQEGSGGMDTQYF. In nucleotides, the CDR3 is TGCGCCAGCAGCCAAGAAGGCAGCGGGGGCATGGATACGCAGTATTTT.

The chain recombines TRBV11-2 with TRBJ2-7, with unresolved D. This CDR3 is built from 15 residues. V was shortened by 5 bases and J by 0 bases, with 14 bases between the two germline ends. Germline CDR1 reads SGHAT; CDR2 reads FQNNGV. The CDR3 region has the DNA TGTGCCAGCAGCGACCTAAGGAGAGGCTCCTACGAGCAGTACTTC. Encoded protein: CASSDLRRGSYEQYF.

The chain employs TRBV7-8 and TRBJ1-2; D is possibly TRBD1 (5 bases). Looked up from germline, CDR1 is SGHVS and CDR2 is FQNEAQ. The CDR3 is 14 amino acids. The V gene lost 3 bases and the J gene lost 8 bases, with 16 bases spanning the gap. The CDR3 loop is CASSLDQGLYGYTF. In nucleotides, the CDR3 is TGTGCCAGCAGCTTGGACCAGGGCTTATACGGCTACACCTTC.

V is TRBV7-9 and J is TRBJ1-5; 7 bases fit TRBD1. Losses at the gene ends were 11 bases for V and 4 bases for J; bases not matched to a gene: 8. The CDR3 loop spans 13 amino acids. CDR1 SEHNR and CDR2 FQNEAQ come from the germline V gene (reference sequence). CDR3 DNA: TGTGCCGCCTCAGGGGGGCCAAATCAGCCCCAGCATTTT. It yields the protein CAASGGPNQPQHF.

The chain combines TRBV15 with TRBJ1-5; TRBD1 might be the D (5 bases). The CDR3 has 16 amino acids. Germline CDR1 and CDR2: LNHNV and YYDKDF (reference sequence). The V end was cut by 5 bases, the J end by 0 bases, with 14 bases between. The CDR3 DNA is TGTGCCACCAGCTTCAGGGATCTGAATAGCAATCAGCCCCAGCATTTT. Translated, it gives CATSFRDLNSNQPQHF.

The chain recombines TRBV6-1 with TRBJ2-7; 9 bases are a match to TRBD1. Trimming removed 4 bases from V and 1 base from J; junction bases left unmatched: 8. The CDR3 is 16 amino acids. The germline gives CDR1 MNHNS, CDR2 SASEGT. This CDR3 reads CASSAHPGQGSYEQYF. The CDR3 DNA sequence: TGTGCCAGCAGTGCTCATCCGGGACAGGGATCCTACGAGCAGTACTTC.

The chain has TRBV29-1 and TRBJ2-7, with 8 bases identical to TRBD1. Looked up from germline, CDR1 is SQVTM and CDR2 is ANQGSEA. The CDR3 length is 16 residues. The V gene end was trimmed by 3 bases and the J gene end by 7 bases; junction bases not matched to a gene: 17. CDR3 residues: CSVEGDLRDRLREQYF. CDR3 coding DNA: TGCAGCGTTGAGGGGGACCTCCGGGACAGGCTTCGGGAGCAGTACTTC.